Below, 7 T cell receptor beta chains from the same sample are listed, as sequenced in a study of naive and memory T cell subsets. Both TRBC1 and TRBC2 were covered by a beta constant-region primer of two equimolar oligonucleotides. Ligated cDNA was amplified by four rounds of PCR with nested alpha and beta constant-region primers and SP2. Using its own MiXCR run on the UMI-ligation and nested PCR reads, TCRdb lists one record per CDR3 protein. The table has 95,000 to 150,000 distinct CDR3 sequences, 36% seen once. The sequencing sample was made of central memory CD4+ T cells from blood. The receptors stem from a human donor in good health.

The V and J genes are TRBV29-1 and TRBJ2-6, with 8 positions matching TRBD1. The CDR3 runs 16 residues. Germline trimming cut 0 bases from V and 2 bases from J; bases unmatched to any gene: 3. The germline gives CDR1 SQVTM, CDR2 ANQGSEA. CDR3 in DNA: TGCAGCGTTGAAGATCCGGACAGGGCTGGGGCCAACGTCCTGACTTTC. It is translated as CSVEDPDRAGANVLTF. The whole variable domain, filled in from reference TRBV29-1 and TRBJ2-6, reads SAVISQKPSRDICQRGTSLTIQCQVDSQVTMMFWYRQQPGQSLTLIATANQGSEATYESGFVIDKFPISRPNLTFSTLTVSNMSPEDSSIYLCSVEDPDRAGANVLTFGAGSRLTVL.

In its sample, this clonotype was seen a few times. The CDR3 DNA reads as TGTGCCAGCAGCTCCAACCCACCGGGACGGAGTGGAAACACCATATATTTT. It specifies CASSSNPPGRSGNTIYF. The chain combines TRBV11-2 with TRBJ1-3; the D gene is possibly TRBD1 (5 bases). This CDR3 spans 17 amino acids. Germline V gives CDR1 SGHAT, CDR2 FQNNGV. V was shortened by 4 bases and J by 3 bases, with 19 bases between the two germline ends.

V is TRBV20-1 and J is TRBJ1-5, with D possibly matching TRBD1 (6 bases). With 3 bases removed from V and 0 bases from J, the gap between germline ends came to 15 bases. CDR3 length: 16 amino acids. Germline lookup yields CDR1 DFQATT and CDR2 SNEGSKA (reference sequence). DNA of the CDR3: TGCAGTGCTAGGGACAGCGGCTTGTATAGCAATCAGCCCCAGCATTTT. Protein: CSARDSGLYSNQPQHF.

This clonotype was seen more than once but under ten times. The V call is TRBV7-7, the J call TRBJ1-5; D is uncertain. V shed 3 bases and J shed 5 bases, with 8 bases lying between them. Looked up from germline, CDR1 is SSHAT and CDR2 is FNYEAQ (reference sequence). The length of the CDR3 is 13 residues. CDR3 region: CASSLGRDQPQHF. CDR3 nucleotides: TGTGCCAGCAGCTTGGGAAGAGATCAGCCCCAGCATTTT.

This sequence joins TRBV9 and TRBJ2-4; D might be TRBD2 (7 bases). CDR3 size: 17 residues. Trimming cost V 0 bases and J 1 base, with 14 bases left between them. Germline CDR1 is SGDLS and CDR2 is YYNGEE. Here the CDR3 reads CASSVGGGGPAKNIQYF. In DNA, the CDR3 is TGTGCCAGCAGCGTAGGAGGGGGAGGGCCCGCCAAAAACATTCAGTACTTC. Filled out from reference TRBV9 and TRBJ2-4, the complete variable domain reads DSGVTQTPKHLITATGQRVTLRCSPRSGDLSVYWYQQSLDQGLQFLIQYYNGEERAKGNILERFSAQQFPDLHSELNLSSLELGDSALYFCASSVGGGGPAKNIQYFGAGTRLSVL.

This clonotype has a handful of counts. Here the CDR3 reads CSVEDSWTSGRQNEQFF. The CDR3 DNA reads TGCAGCGTTGAAGATTCATGGACTAGCGGGAGACAGAATGAGCAGTTCTTC. The rearrangement links TRBV29-1 to TRBJ2-1, with 13 bases identical to TRBD2. This CDR3 contains 17 residues. V shed 0 bases, J shed 7 bases, and the junction held 9 bases outside the gene matches. Germline values: CDR1 SQVTM, CDR2 ANQGSEA.

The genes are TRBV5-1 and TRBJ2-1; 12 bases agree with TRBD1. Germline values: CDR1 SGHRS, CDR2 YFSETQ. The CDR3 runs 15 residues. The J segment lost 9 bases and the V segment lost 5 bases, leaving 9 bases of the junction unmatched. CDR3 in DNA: TGCGCCAGCAGTCTGGCGGGACAGGGGGCCGGTGAGCAGTTCTTC. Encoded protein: CASSLAGQGAGEQFF.